What follows describes a single T cell receptor beta chain. Both TCR beta VDJ combination and CDR3 sequence profiling were carried out. Genomic DNA was the template for this profiling. Each CDR3 protein gets one entry after TCRdb re-called the reads with MiXCR. The sample lists around 210,000 distinct CDR3 sequences; 50% to 70% were seen once. V trimming: 0 bases; J trimming: 4 bases; junction bases outside the gene matches: 9. Looked up from germline, CDR1 is DFQATT and CDR2 is SNEGSKA (reference sequence). This CDR3 comprises 17 residues. The data are from a study of CD8+CD57+ T cells in acquired aplastic anemia. An expansion of CD8+CD57+ cells by flow cytometry had been shown in patients chosen for sequencing.

The TCR sequence derives from a human donor with aplastic anemia. Sample: sorted CD4+, CD8+, or CD8+CD57+ T cells (not recorded which) from PBMCs. The rearrangement joins TRBV20-1 to TRBJ2-1, with TRBD2 identical over 10 bases. CDR3 in amino acids: CSAREKLAGNIYNEQFF. CDR3 in DNA: TGCAGTGCTAGAGAAAAACTAGCGGGAAATATATACAATGAGCAGTTCTTC.